The TCR beta chain described here comes from a study of molecular identifiers for immune sequencing clone quantification. Each CDR3 protein gets one entry after TCRdb re-called the PCR reads with MiXCR. The sample holds roughly 320,000 distinct CDR3 sequences, roughly 24% seen once. Regarding the study as a whole: Clones above 20 RNA copies contained over 98% of effector molecules but under 1% of naive ones.

Germline CDR1 and CDR2: LNHDA and SQIVND (reference sequence). The ends lost 5 bases at V and 4 bases at J; junction bases unmatched: 7. The CDR3 has 14 residues. This clonotype was seen only a few times. What it binds is unknown. The rearrangement joins TRBV19 to TRBJ1-1; 7 nucleotides match TRBD1. The clonotype comes from a human donor in good health. Some libraries in this study had Jurkat cell RNA spiked in. Sequenced input: naive CD8+ T cells from blood, with Jurkat cell RNA spiked in. Stated subset: FACS-sorted CD8+CD4-CCR7+CD45RA+ naive T cells. CDR3 region: CASSQGQVFTEAFF. In nucleotides, the CDR3 is TGTGCCAGTAGTCAAGGACAGGTTTTCACTGAAGCTTTCTTT.